The entry below describes one T cell receptor beta chain. The target antigen is unknown. For TCRbeta, the library was prepared with unique molecular identifiers. Each CDR3 protein gets one entry after TCRdb re-called the PCR reads with MiXCR. The sample includes 600,000 to 800,000 distinct CDR3 sequences, around 14% of them seen just once. The data originate from a study of T-cell reconstitution after alpha-beta-depleted transplantation in children. Findings of the study overall: Alpha-beta T cells present about two months after transplant were reported to originate from several hundred expanded graft clones. The origin of high day-60 TCRbeta diversity in some patients lay in surviving recipient T cells and thymic progenitors. Among T cells one year after transplant, newly produced cells accounted for most counts and diversity.

The sequence was obtained from a girl aged 2-10 years with congenital amegakaryocytic thrombocytopenia, due to receive a stem cell transplant. The material was PBMCs, obtained before TCRalphabeta/CD19-depleted stem cell transplant.

CDR3 amino acids: CASSLVVAVTSTDTQYF. CDR3 bases: TGTGCCAGCAGCTTAGTCGTCGCCGTTACTAGCACAGATACGCAGTATTTT. The chain uses TRBV7-9 and TRBJ2-3; the D is unclear. The CDR3 loop spans 17 amino acids. Germline CDR1 and CDR2: SEHNR and FQNEAQ (reference sequence). V dropped 1 base and J dropped 0 bases, with 14 bases sitting between them.